These 4 T cell receptor beta chains originate from one sample sequenced in a study of shared clonotypes between healthy human individuals. TCRdb's table, derived via immunoSEQ multiplex PCR, lists solely in-frame clones and lacks some. The sample includes some 2 million clones, around 96% of them seen just once. Naive CD8 cells lacked CD45RO and underwent positive selection for CCR7, leaving out terminally differentiated effector memory CD45RA+ cells. What was sequenced was naive CD8+ T cells sorted from blood. These receptors were obtained from a man between 18 and 29 years old in good health.

The chain has TRBV11-2 and TRBJ2-3; the match to TRBD2 covers 11 bases. The J segment lost 3 bases and the V segment lost 3 bases, leaving 5 bases of the junction unmatched. This CDR3 is built from 16 residues. CDR1 SGHAT and CDR2 FQNNGV come from the germline V gene. CDR3 nucleotide sequence: TGTGCCAGCAGCTTCGCTAGCGGGGGGCTTACAGATACGCAGTATTTT. It yields the protein CASSFASGGLTDTQYF.

Of note for this clone: The sample carries other DNA sequences with the same CDR3. The chain has TRBV11-2 and TRBJ2-1; D is unresolved. This CDR3 comprises 11 residues. Trimming pared 5 bases from V and 4 bases from J, leaving 3 bases between. Germline CDR1 and CDR2: SGHAT and FQNNGV. CDR3: CASSPYNEQFF. The CDR3 bases are TGTGCCAGCAGCCCATACAATGAGCAGTTCTTC.

The chain employs TRBV6-1 and TRBJ1-1; D gene ambiguous. Germline lookup yields CDR1 MNHNS and CDR2 SASEGT. The CDR3 has 14 residues. V was trimmed by 3 bases and J by 4 bases, leaving 12 bases between them. In DNA, the CDR3 is TGTGCCAGCAGTGAGCTTCTACAAGGCACTGAAGCTTTCTTT. It yields the protein CASSELLQGTEAFF.

The chain joins TRBV29-1 to TRBJ2-7; 10 bases are shared with TRBD1. CDR3 length equals 13 residues. V shed 8 bases, J shed 6 bases, and the junction held 10 bases outside the gene matches. Germline loops: CDR1 SQVTM, CDR2 ANQGSEA. The CDR3 DNA sequence: TGCAGCATAGGGACAGGGGTATCTGGCGAGCAGTACTTC. This translates into CSIGTGVSGEQYF.